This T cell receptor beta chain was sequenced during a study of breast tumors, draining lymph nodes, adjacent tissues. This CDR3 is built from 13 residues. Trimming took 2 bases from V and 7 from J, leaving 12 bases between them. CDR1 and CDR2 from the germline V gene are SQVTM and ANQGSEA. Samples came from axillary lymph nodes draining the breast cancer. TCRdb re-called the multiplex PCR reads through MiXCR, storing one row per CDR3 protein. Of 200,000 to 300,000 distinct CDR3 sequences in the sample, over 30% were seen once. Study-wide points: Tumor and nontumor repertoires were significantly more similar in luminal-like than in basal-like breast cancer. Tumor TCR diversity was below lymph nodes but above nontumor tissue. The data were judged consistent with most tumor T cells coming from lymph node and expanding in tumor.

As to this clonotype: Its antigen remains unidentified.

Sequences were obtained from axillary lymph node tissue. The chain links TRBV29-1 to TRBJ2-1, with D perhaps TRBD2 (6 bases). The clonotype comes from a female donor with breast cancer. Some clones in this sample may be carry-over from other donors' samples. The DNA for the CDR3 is TGCAGCGTTGAACACCTAGCGATAAATGAGCAGTTCTTC. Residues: CSVEHLAINEQFF.